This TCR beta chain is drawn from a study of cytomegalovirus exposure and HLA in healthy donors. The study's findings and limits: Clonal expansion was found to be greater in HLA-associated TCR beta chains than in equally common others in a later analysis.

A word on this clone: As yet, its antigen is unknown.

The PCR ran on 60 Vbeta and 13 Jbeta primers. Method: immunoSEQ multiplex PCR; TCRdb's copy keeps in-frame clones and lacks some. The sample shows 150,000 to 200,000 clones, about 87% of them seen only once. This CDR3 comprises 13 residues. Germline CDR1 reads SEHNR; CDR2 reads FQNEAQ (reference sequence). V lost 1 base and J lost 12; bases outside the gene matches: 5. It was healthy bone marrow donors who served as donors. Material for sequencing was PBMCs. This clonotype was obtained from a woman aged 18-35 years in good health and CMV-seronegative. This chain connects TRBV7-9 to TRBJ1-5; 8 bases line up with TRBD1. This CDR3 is CASSLGGQAIQHF. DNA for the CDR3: TGTGCCAGCAGCTTAGGGGGACAGGCCATCCAGCATTTT.